Below are 20 T cell receptor beta chains sequenced from a single sample in a study of OX40 agonist ivuxolimab in advanced cancers. The method was immunoSEQ multiplex PCR; TCRdb's version includes in-frame clones alone and lacks a portion of them. The data show 79,000 or so clones, almost 85% seen once. This specimen was CD4+ or CD8+ T cells sorted from blood, taken in a trial of the OX40 agonist ivuxolimab. Source of these receptors: an adult with an advanced solid tumor such as melanoma, head and neck, liver or kidney cancer.

This sequence joins TRBV6-1 and TRBJ2-3; 7 bases fit TRBD1. CDR3 length equals 15 residues. Germline loops: CDR1 MNHNS, CDR2 SASEGT. J was trimmed by 2 bases and V by 4 bases; bases with no gene match: 6. CDR3 region: CASSVGQRYTDTQYF. CDR3 coding DNA: TGTGCCAGCAGTGTGGGACAGCGATACACAGATACGCAGTATTTT.

Notes on this clone: This specimen includes other DNA sequences encoding the same CDR3. The gene calls are TRBV5-1 and TRBJ2-1, with a possible D match to TRBD1 (6 bases). Germline V lookup: CDR1 SGHRS, CDR2 YFSETQ. The CDR3 spans 14 residues. Trimming removed 4 bases from V and 5 bases from J, with 13 bases in between. For the CDR3, the DNA is TGCGCCAGCAGCACGGACAGAGTAAACAATGAGCAGTTCTTC. It codes for CASSTDRVNNEQFF.

The rearrangement joins TRBV7-2 to TRBJ1-6; D uncertain. From germline, CDR1 is SGHTA and CDR2 FQGNSA. This CDR3 is 12 amino acids long. V dropped 6 bases and J dropped 8 bases, with 8 bases sitting between them. This chain's CDR3 is CASSDRYSPLHF. The CDR3 DNA reads TGTGCCAGCAGTGATCGGTATTCACCCCTCCACTTT.

The J gene is TRBJ2-2, the V gene TRBV5-8; D is perhaps TRBD1 or TRBD2 (5 bases each). Germline-derived CDR1 and CDR2 are SGHTS and YDEGEE. The CDR3 spans 16 residues. Trimming took 4 bases from V and 3 from J, leaving 16 bases between them. CDR3 bases: TGTGCCAGCAGCCGCCCCCGCAGGGAGTACACCGGGGAGCTGTTTTTT. Its protein is CASSRPRREYTGELFF.

V is TRBV30 and J is TRBJ1-6; D gene uncertain. V lost 3 bases and J 0 bases, leaving 6 bases between the germline ends. Germline V gene data show CDR1 as GTSNPN and CDR2 as SVGIG (reference sequence). The CDR3 totals 14 residues. The chain's CDR3 is CAWSPGSYNSPLHF. The DNA of the CDR3 is TGTGCCTGGAGCCCTGGCTCCTATAATTCACCCCTCCACTTT. Full variable domain (rest looked up from reference TRBV30 and TRBJ1-6): SQTIHQWPATLVQPVGSPLSLECTVEGTSNPNLYWYRQAAGRGLQLLFYSVGIGQISSEVPQNLSASRPQDRQFILSSKKLLLSDSGFYLCAWSPGSYNSPLHFGNGTRLTVT.

The V call is TRBV7-9, the J call TRBJ1-4; 9 nucleotides agree with TRBD1. The germline V gene encodes CDR1 SEHNR and CDR2 FQNEAQ (reference sequence). The CDR3 consists of 14 residues. V lost 4 bases, J lost 7 bases, and 4 bases stayed unmatched. In DNA form, the CDR3 reads TGTGCCAGCAGCTCCTGGACAGGGGCTGAAAAACTGTTTTTT. Translation gives CASSSWTGAEKLFF.

This rearrangement joins TRBV11-2 to TRBJ2-3; D may be TRBD1 or TRBD2 (5 bases each). V was trimmed by 5 bases and J by 7 bases, leaving 13 bases between them. The germline V gene encodes CDR1 SGHAT and CDR2 FQNNGV. The CDR3 length is 13 residues. DNA of the CDR3: TGTGCCAGCAGCGGACCGGGACGTAATACGCAGTATTTT. This codes for CASSGPGRNTQYF. The full variable domain, in which reference TRBV11-2 and TRBJ2-3 provide the parts outside the CDR3, is EAGVAQSPRYKIIEKRQSVAFWCNPISGHATLYWYQQILGQGPKLLIQFQNNGVVDDSQLPKDRFSAERLKGVDSTLKIQPAKLEDSAVYLCASSGPGRNTQYFGPGTRLTVL.

The chain couples TRBV11-2 to TRBJ2-1, with TRBD2 identical over 12 bases. The CDR3 length is 17 residues. V shed 5 bases, J shed 10 bases, and the junction held 15 bases outside the gene matches. The germline V gene has CDR1 SGHAT and CDR2 FQNNGV. CDR3 residues: CASSLTSGGPVGLEQFF. The CDR3 DNA is TGTGCCAGCAGCCTAACTAGCGGGGGGCCGGTGGGTTTAGAGCAGTTCTTC.

V gene TRBV11-1 combines with J gene TRBJ1-3, with 7 nucleotides matching TRBD1. Germline V gene data show CDR1 as SGHAT and CDR2 as FQDESV (reference sequence). J gave up 2 bases and V 5 bases, and 3 bases lay outside the gene matches. The CDR3 totals 14 residues. The CDR3: CASSPQGTGNTIYF. CDR3 bases: TGTGCCAGCAGCCCACAGGGGACTGGAAACACCATATATTTT.

The chain uses TRBV12-5 and TRBJ2-1, with D unresolved. The V gene's germline CDR1 is LGHNT and CDR2 FRNRAP. The ends were cut back, 3 bases at V and 13 bases at J, with 19 bases in the middle. The CDR3 sequence is 14 residues long. The CDR3 is CASGFYSRLAQQFF. As DNA, the CDR3 is TGTGCTAGTGGTTTTTACTCGAGGTTAGCTCAACAGTTCTTC.

The chain has TRBV19 and TRBJ1-1; D might be TRBD1 (5 bases). The CDR3 is 17 residues long. Germline-derived CDR1 and CDR2 are LNHDA and SQIVND (reference sequence). V was shortened by 6 bases and J by 1 base, with 21 bases between the two germline ends. The CDR3 nucleotides are TGTGCCAGTAGCAACCAGGTCGGGGGGGGATGGAACACTGAAGCTTTCTTT. Translating gives CASSNQVGGGWNTEAFF. The full variable domain, with the rest looked up from reference TRBV19 and TRBJ1-1, is DGGITQSPKYLFRKEGQNVTLSCEQNLNHDAMYWYRQDPGQGLRLIYYSQIVNDFQKGDIAEGYSVSREKKESFPLTVTSAQKNPTAFYLCASSNQVGGGWNTEAFFGQGTRLTVV.

This clone was recorded only once. V and J are TRBV13 and TRBJ1-3; D is uncertain. V was trimmed by 0 bases and J by 0 bases, leaving 6 bases between them. The germline CDR1 and CDR2 sequences are PRHDT and FYEKMQ (reference sequence). This CDR3 is built from 15 residues. CDR3 sequence reads: CASSLGGDSGNTIYF. Here the CDR3 DNA reads TGTGCCAGCAGCTTAGGGGGCGACTCTGGAAACACCATATATTTT.

V usage is TRBV7-3 and J usage is TRBJ1-2; TRBD1 aligns across 7 bases. The V and J ends lost 5 bases and 2 bases, in that order; junction bases with no gene match: 5. Germline CDR1 reads SGHTA; CDR2 reads FQGTGA. CDR3 size: 14 residues. The CDR3 loop reads CASSAGRGNYGYTF. The CDR3 DNA reads TGTGCCAGCAGCGCAGGCAGGGGGAACTATGGCTACACCTTC. Based on the CDR3 plus reference TRBV7-3 and TRBJ1-2, the full variable domain is GAGVSQTPSNKVTEKGKYVELRCDPISGHTALYWYRQSLGQGPEFLIYFQGTGAADDSGLPNDRFFAVRPEGSVSTLKIQRTERGDSAVYLCASSAGRGNYGYTFGSGTRLTVV.

Worth noting for this clone: This specimen includes other DNA sequences encoding the same CDR3. The V gene is TRBV7-7, the J gene TRBJ2-7; D remains ambiguous. The CDR3 is 12 residues long. V was pared by 4 bases and J by 7 bases, with 11 bases between. Germline values: CDR1 SSHAT, CDR2 FNYEAQ (reference sequence). CDR3 in DNA: TGTGCCAGCAGCTCAGACCTCGGAGAGCAGTACTTC. Its translation is CASSSDLGEQYF.

This chain links TRBV27 with TRBJ1-1; the D gene is possibly TRBD1 (5 bases). Trimming stripped 4 bases from V and 1 base from J, with 10 bases between. This CDR3 is 14 amino acids long. Germline V gene sequence: CDR1 MNHEY, CDR2 SMNVEV (reference sequence). The chain's CDR3 is CASSSRAPNTEAFF. The CDR3 coding sequence is TGTGCCAGCAGTTCCAGGGCCCCGAACACTGAAGCTTTCTTT.

The V call is TRBV4-1, the J call TRBJ1-5, with D possibly being TRBD1 (5 bases). The germline CDR1 and CDR2 sequences are MGHRA and YSYEKL. Trimming took off 0 bases at V and 6 bases at J, with 18 bases between the two ends. This CDR3 has 17 residues. The CDR3 region has the DNA TGCGCCAGCAGCCAAGAGTATGGAGGGGCCGTAAGTCAGCCCCAGCATTTT. Residues: CASSQEYGGAVSQPQHF.

The chain uses TRBV7-9 and TRBJ1-2, with D unclear. The V gene lost 5 bases and the J gene lost 4 bases, with 11 bases spanning the gap. CDR1 SEHNR and CDR2 FQNEAQ come from the germline V gene (reference sequence). There are 13 residues in the CDR3. The CDR3 loop reads CASSPSGGYGYTF. CDR3 in DNA: TGTGCCAGCAGCCCCTCGGGAGGCTATGGCTACACCTTC.

The chain uses TRBV30 and TRBJ2-5, with a possible D match to TRBD2 (7 bases). The CDR3 is 12 amino acids. The germline gives CDR1 GTSNPN, CDR2 SVGIG (reference sequence). Trimming cost V 5 bases and J 7 bases, with 14 bases left between them. CDR3 sequence: CAWERGARTQYF. The DNA for the CDR3 is TGTGCCTGGGAACGGGGGGCCCGGACCCAGTACTTC.

The chain recombines TRBV6-5 with TRBJ1-5, with D maybe TRBD1 (6 bases). This CDR3 spans 13 amino acids. V dropped 9 bases and J dropped 5 bases, with 14 bases sitting between them. Germline CDR1 is MNHEY and CDR2 is SVGAGI. The CDR3 DNA reads TGTGCCAGTCGGGGGGGGCTCGATCAGCCCCAGCATTTT. It encodes CASRGGLDQPQHF.

The gene calls are TRBV7-9 and TRBJ2-4; D may be TRBD2 (6 bases). The CDR3 consists of 15 residues. Trimming cost V 5 bases and J 7 bases, with 18 bases left between them. Germline CDR1 reads SEHNR; CDR2 reads FQNEAQ (reference sequence). The CDR3 reads CASSRSGGPGNIQYF. The CDR3 DNA sequence: TGTGCCAGCAGCCGATCCGGGGGTCCCGGCAACATTCAGTACTTC.